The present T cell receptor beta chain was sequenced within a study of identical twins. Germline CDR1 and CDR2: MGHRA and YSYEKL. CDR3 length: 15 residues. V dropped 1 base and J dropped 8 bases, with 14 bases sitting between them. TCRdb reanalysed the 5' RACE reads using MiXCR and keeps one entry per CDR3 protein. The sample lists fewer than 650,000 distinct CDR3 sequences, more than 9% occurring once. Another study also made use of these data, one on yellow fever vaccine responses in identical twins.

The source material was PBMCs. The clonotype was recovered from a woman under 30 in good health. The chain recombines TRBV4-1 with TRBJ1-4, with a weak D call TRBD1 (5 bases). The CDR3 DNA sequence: TGCGCCAGCAGCCAAGCGGCGGGGGGATACGAAAAACTGTTTTTT. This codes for CASSQAAGGYEKLFF.